Listed here are 19 T cell receptor beta chains from one sample, sequenced in a study of breast tumors, draining lymph nodes, adjacent tissues. Samples came from axillary lymph nodes draining the breast cancer. MiXCR, applied by TCRdb to the multiplex PCR reads, yields one record per CDR3 protein. The data contain about 110,000 distinct CDR3 sequences, roughly 33% of them seen just once; the ten biggest clones take up approximately 5%. The specimen sequenced was axillary lymph node tissue. All receptors derive from a female donor with breast cancer. Some clones in this sample may be carry-over from other donors' samples.

At least ten counts were recorded for this clonotype. V is TRBV20-1 and J is TRBJ2-7; the match to TRBD1 covers 7 bases. Germline CDR1 is DFQATT and CDR2 is SNEGSKA (reference sequence). CDR3 size: 13 residues. Trimming cost V 5 bases and J 6 bases; bases outside gene matches: 10. This CDR3 is CSAEGQVVSEQYF. In nucleotides, the CDR3 is TGCAGTGCTGAAGGACAGGTCGTAAGCGAGCAGTACTTC.

This clonotype came up many times. The DNA for the CDR3 is TGTGCCAGCAGTCCCTTAGGGGCCAGTCACGCCTACGAGCAGTACTTC. Residues: CASSPLGASHAYEQYF. This chain connects TRBV6-1 to TRBJ2-7, with D perhaps matching TRBD1 (5 bases). V was pared by 5 bases and J by 2 bases, with 19 bases between. The germline CDR1 and CDR2 sequences are MNHNS and SASEGT. The CDR3 is 16 residues long.

This clonotype was seen many times. The V gene is TRBV14, the J gene TRBJ1-5; D unresolved. CDR3 size: 15 residues. Per germline, CDR1 SGHDN and CDR2 FVKESK. Trimming pared 0 bases from V and 7 bases from J, leaving 13 bases between. In DNA, the CDR3 is TGTGCCAGCAGCCAAGATCGCCAGAGGAAGCAGCCCCAGCATTTT. Amino acids: CASSQDRQRKQPQHF.

CDR3 bases: TGCAGCGTTGAAGCTGAGGGATTACCCTACGAACGATACGTC. Residues: CSVEAEGLPYERYV. The chain is built from TRBV29-1 and TRBJ2-7, with D possibly TRBD2 on 5 matching bases. The CDR3 length is 14 residues. Between the trimmed V and J ends, which lost 1 base and 13 bases, there was a span of 23 bases. CDR1 and CDR2 from the germline V gene are SQVTM and ANQGSEA.

Points on this clonotype: This clone may be a read error of a much larger clone one base away. J is TRBJ1-5 and V is TRBV6-2 or TRBV6-3, with 8 bases identical to TRBD1. This CDR3 comprises 16 residues. Per germline, CDR1 MNHEY and CDR2 SVGEGT. The CDR3 region has the DNA TGTGCCAGCCGTTACCGGACAGGGTATAGCAATCAGCCCCAGCATTTT. This gives the protein CASRYRTGYSNQPQHF.

V usage is TRBV10-3 and J usage is TRBJ1-2, with 10 bases lining up with TRBD1. J lost 3 bases, V lost 8 bases, and 27 bases had no gene match. Germline lookup yields CDR1 ENHRY and CDR2 SYGVKD. This CDR3 comprises 21 residues. The DNA for the CDR3 is TGTGCCATCCGACAGGGGGCTAACTATGGCTACACCTGGGAAGGGCACTATGGCTACACCTTC. This codes for CAIRQGANYGYTWEGHYGYTF.

In this sample, this clonotype turned up many times. This sequence joins TRBV19 and TRBJ2-3; TRBD2 aligns across 10 bases. The CDR3 extends over 14 amino acids. J gave up 1 base and V 10 bases, and 5 bases lay outside the gene matches. CDR1 LNHDA and CDR2 SQIVND come from the germline V gene (reference sequence). The chain's CDR3 is CATELAGGTDTQYF. The DNA for the CDR3 is TGTGCCACCGAGCTAGCGGGGGGCACAGATACGCAGTATTTT.

A single count supports this clonotype. This may arise from a read error, as a much more abundant clone is one base away. This rearrangement joins TRBV27 to TRBJ1-4; D remains ambiguous. This CDR3 comprises 18 residues. The V gene's germline CDR1 is MNHEY and CDR2 SMNVEV (reference sequence). The CDR3 sequence: CASSPPRGIPISNEQLFF. Written as DNA, the CDR3 is TGTGCCAGCAGTCCCCCACGCGGGATACCGATCTCTAATGAACAACTGTTTTTT.

The rearrangement links TRBV6-5 to TRBJ2-2; D not resolved. The V gene's germline CDR1 is MNHEY and CDR2 SVGAGI. The CDR3 has 15 amino acids. V was cut by 5 bases and J by 7 bases, with 17 bases left in between. In nucleotides, the CDR3 is TGTGCCAGCAGTCACCAGCAAGCCCGAAACGGGGAGCTGTTTTTT. Translation gives CASSHQQARNGELFF.

This clonotype was observed at least ten times. V is TRBV4-3 and J is TRBJ2-1; a possible D gene is TRBD1 (5 bases). The CDR3 runs to 16 residues. With 0 bases removed from V and 4 bases from J, the gap between germline ends came to 13 bases. Germline lookup yields CDR1 LGHNA and CDR2 YSLEER. CDR3 protein: CASSQDPVGHYNEQFF. The CDR3 coding sequence is TGCGCCAGCAGCCAAGATCCAGTGGGGCATTACAATGAGCAGTTCTTC.

Note on this clonotype: The CDR3 does not close with the conserved phenylalanine or tryptophan, likely indicating a read error. V gene TRBV5-1 combines with J gene TRBJ1-1; D is possibly TRBD1 (6 bases). CDR3 size: 14 residues. Germline V gene data show CDR1 as SGHRS and CDR2 as YFSETQ. With 4 bases removed from V and 4 bases from J, the gap between germline ends came to 14 bases. Here the CDR3 DNA reads TGCGCCAGCAGCCTATTTACAGGGAGCACTGAAGCTTTCTCT. Protein product: CASSLFTGSTEAFS.

Concerning this clonotype itself: A much more abundant neighbour one base away suggests this may be a read error. This chain links TRBV5-1 with TRBJ2-4; 7 bases match TRBD1. Germline V CDR1 and CDR2: SGHRS, YFSETQ. Trimming removed 0 bases from V and 6 bases from J; junction bases left unmatched: 9. This CDR3 is 16 amino acids long. CDR3 sequence: CASSLVRGGDRNIQYF. CDR3 nucleotides: TGCGCCAGCAGCTTGGTACGGGGTGGGGACAGAAACATTCAGTACTTC.

This clonotype was seen at least ten times. J is TRBJ2-7 and V is TRBV7-8, with 9 nucleotides matching TRBD1. V shed 5 bases and J 4 bases; nucleotides not matched to a gene: 18. This CDR3 has 18 amino acids. CDR1 and CDR2 from the germline V gene are SGHVS and FQNEAQ. For the CDR3, the DNA is TGTGCCAGCAGCGTCCGGGACAGGGCTACTCTTTGGGGTTACGAGCAGTACTTC. Translating it yields CASSVRDRATLWGYEQYF.

Notes on this clonotype: One end of the junction fails to match germline, which may point to a read error. This chain connects TRBV5-1 to TRBJ1-6, with 9 positions matching TRBD1. Germline values: CDR1 SGHRS, CDR2 YFSETQ. The CDR3 has 18 amino acids. For the CDR3, the DNA is TGCGCCAGCAGCTCGTTTGCGGGACAGGGCGCGCGGAATTCACCCTTCCACTTT. Encoded protein: CASSSFAGQGARNSPFHF.

The rearrangement uses TRBV20-1 and TRBJ2-3, with D possibly matching TRBD1 (7 bases). This CDR3 is 13 amino acids long. Germline V gene lookup returns CDR1 DFQATT and CDR2 SNEGSKA (reference sequence). V dropped 5 bases and J dropped 1 base, with 10 bases sitting between them. CDR3 sequence: CSARRGGTDTQYF. CDR3 nucleotides: TGCAGTGCTCGCAGGGGGGGCACAGATACGCAGTATTTT.

This clonotype occurred once. This CDR3 is CASSAPGGPGDWGGEQFF. CDR3 coding DNA: TGTGCCAGCAGTGCCCCCGGGGGCCCAGGGGATTGGGGAGGTGAGCAGTTCTTC. The chain joins TRBV25-1 to TRBJ2-1; the D gene could be TRBD1 or TRBD2 (6 bases each). Trimming cost V 4 bases and J 9 bases, with 28 bases left between them. The V gene's germline CDR1 is MGHDK and CDR2 SYGVNS. The CDR3 loop spans 18 amino acids.

The rearrangement joins TRBV30 to TRBJ1-1; TRBD1 matches at 7 bases. The CDR3 has 14 residues. The germline V gene encodes CDR1 GTSNPN and CDR2 SVGIG (reference sequence). V shed 3 bases, J shed 0 bases, and the junction held 4 bases outside the gene matches. The CDR3 is CAWSPGQLNTEAFF. CDR3 coding DNA: TGTGCCTGGAGCCCGGGACAGCTGAACACTGAAGCTTTCTTT.

This clonotype was picked up many times. The gene calls are TRBV11-2 and TRBJ2-1; D is ambiguous. Germline CDR1 and CDR2: SGHAT and FQNNGV. This CDR3 is 15 amino acids long. Trimming removed 6 bases at V and 1 base at J, with 13 bases between. CDR3 amino acids: CASSTEAPSYNEQFF. The CDR3 region has the DNA TGTGCCAGCAGTACGGAAGCGCCGTCCTACAATGAGCAGTTCTTC.

A note on this clonotype: The junction departs from the called germline gene at one end, perhaps through a read error. This rearrangement joins TRBV20-1 to TRBJ2-3, with a tentative D call TRBD2 (5 bases). CDR3 size: 15 residues. Germline loops: CDR1 DFQATT, CDR2 SNEGSKA (reference sequence). CDR3 sequence reads: CSLTPLDFLTHTRYF. CDR3 sequence (DNA): TGCAGTCTCACACCACTAGATTTCCTCACACATACGCGGTATTTT.